The 18 T cell receptor beta chains below come from one sample, sequenced in a study of shared clonotypes between healthy human individuals (dated by TCRdb to 2020 to 2021). Library prep was done by the immunoSEQ multiplex PCR assay. Held by TCRdb, this immuneACCESS table contains in-frame sequences only and omits some clones. Under half of the omission traces to an unresolved V gene where checked; the cause of the rest is unknown. Present in this sample are roughly 2 million clones, about 95% of which were seen just once. The ten largest account for 0.1% to 0.15% of the sample. Material for sequencing was naive CD4+ T cells sorted from blood. The cell subset or site label on this specimen signifies: CD45RA+ positively selected. These receptors were taken from a man between 18 and 29 years old in good health.

V and J are TRBV19 and TRBJ2-1; D call uncertain. The V end lost 6 bases, the J end lost 10 bases, and 19 bases lay between the germline ends. This CDR3 is built from 14 residues. Germline V gene lookup returns CDR1 LNHDA and CDR2 SQIVND (reference sequence). This CDR3 is CASSPLLTSREQFF. CDR3 sequence (DNA): TGTGCCAGTAGCCCGTTACTTACCTCAAGGGAGCAGTTCTTC.

The chain recombines TRBV5-1 with TRBJ2-5, with 8 bases aligning to TRBD2. The V segment lost 8 bases and the J segment 5 bases; nucleotides outside the gene matches: 14. The CDR3 loop spans 15 amino acids. Looked up from germline, CDR1 is SGHRS and CDR2 is YFSETQ. In DNA, the CDR3 is TGCGCCAGGCCCCGGGCAGCGGGAGTCAATGAGACCCAGTACTTC. Its translation: CARPRAAGVNETQYF.

The chain links TRBV7-2 to TRBJ1-5; 10 bases match TRBD1. After removal of 1 base from V and 10 bases from J, the junction contained 13 bases not matched to a gene. Germline CDR1 and CDR2: SGHTA and FQGNSA. The CDR3 length is 17 residues. The chain's CDR3 is CASSLVVPGTGVVPQHF. In DNA, the CDR3 is TGTGCCAGCAGCTTAGTCGTTCCCGGGACAGGGGTCGTTCCCCAGCATTTT.

This clone was seen a single time. V usage is TRBV10-1 and J usage is TRBJ2-1, with 11 nucleotides matching TRBD2. The J segment lost 8 bases and the V segment lost 4 bases, leaving 7 bases of the junction unmatched. The CDR3 extends over 15 amino acids. From germline, CDR1 is WNHNN and CDR2 SYGVQD (reference sequence). The CDR3 protein is CASSAGTSGGDEQFF. The CDR3 region has the DNA TGCGCCAGCAGTGCTGGGACTAGCGGAGGGGATGAGCAGTTCTTC.

This clone was detected only a few times. The rearrangement uses TRBV6-1 and TRBJ2-7; TRBD1 or TRBD2 may be the D gene (5 bases each). V lost 4 bases and J 3 bases, leaving 10 bases between the germline ends. From germline, CDR1 is MNHNS and CDR2 SASEGT. This CDR3 has 13 residues. CDR3 residues: CASSAGAIYEQYF. CDR3 bases: TGTGCCAGCAGTGCCGGGGCCATCTACGAGCAGTACTTC.

This chain links TRBV27 with TRBJ2-1; 10 nucleotides align to TRBD2. The junction had 14 bases not matched to a gene; V was cut back by 2 bases and J by 10 bases. CDR1 MNHEY and CDR2 SMNVEV come from the germline V gene (reference sequence). This CDR3 has 17 residues. The CDR3 DNA is TGTGCCAGCAGTTTAAGGAACGGGCTAGCGGGAGAGGAGGAGCAGTTCTTC. It is translated as CASSLRNGLAGEEEQFF.

The V call is TRBV7-3, the J call TRBJ2-3; a weak D match, TRBD2 (6 bases). The CDR3 spans 13 residues. Germline V gene data show CDR1 as SGHTA and CDR2 as FQGTGA. The V end lost 8 bases, the J end lost 0 bases, and 9 bases lay between the germline ends. Here the CDR3 reads CASGTASTDTQYF. CDR3 DNA: TGTGCCAGCGGGACTGCTAGCACAGATACGCAGTATTTT.

The chain couples TRBV5-1 to TRBJ2-7; 7 bases are a match to TRBD1. After removal of 1 base from V and 6 bases from J, the junction contained 7 bases not matched to a gene. Germline V gene sequence: CDR1 SGHRS, CDR2 YFSETQ. The CDR3 consists of 14 residues. The CDR3 coding sequence is TGCGCCAGCAGCTTGTCGACAGGGAGTACCGAGCAGTACTTC. It codes for CASSLSTGSTEQYF.

This clone was picked up a small number of times. This chain uses TRBV9 with TRBJ2-1; D is ambiguous. CDR1 and CDR2 (germline): SGDLS, YYNGEE. The CDR3 is 12 amino acids. Deletions cut 3 bases from V and 2 bases from J, with 3 bases between. Here the CDR3 reads CASSGTYNEQFF. The CDR3 DNA reads TGTGCCAGCAGCGGGACCTACAATGAGCAGTTCTTC. Full variable domain (outside the CDR3, taken from reference TRBV9 and TRBJ2-1): DSGVTQTPKHLITATGQRVTLRCSPRSGDLSVYWYQQSLDQGLQFLIQYYNGEERAKGNILERFSAQQFPDLHSELNLSSLELGDSALYFCASSGTYNEQFFGPGTRLTVL.

On this clone itself: Different DNA sequences within this sample yield the same CDR3. The J gene is TRBJ2-7, the V gene TRBV6-5; 8 bases align to TRBD2. The trim removed 2 bases at V and 1 base at J, leaving 4 bases unmatched. This CDR3 is 15 amino acids long. Germline-derived CDR1 and CDR2 are MNHEY and SVGAGI. Here the CDR3 reads CASSYQRGPSYEQYF. In nucleotides, the CDR3 is TGTGCCAGCAGTTACCAGCGGGGGCCTTCCTACGAGCAGTACTTC.

Only one count was recorded for this clone. The chain links TRBV7-9 to TRBJ2-1, with 7 bases matching TRBD1. The junction had 4 bases not matched to a gene; V was cut back by 4 bases and J by 4 bases. The CDR3 spans 14 residues. CDR1 and CDR2 from the germline V gene are SEHNR and FQNEAQ (reference sequence). CDR3: CASSYQGVYNEQFF. The CDR3 DNA sequence: TGTGCCAGCAGCTACCAGGGGGTATACAATGAGCAGTTCTTC.

CDR3 DNA: TGTGCCAGCAGTGAATTTCTAGCCCAAGGGGAGCTGTTTTTT. Translation gives CASSEFLAQGELFF. This sequence joins TRBV2 and TRBJ2-2, with D perhaps TRBD2 (5 bases). Germline-derived CDR1 and CDR2 are SNHLY and FYNNEI. V lost 2 bases, J lost 8 bases, and 12 bases lay in between. This CDR3 is 14 amino acids long.

As for this clone: The sample contains more than one DNA sequence encoding this CDR3. The chain uses TRBV7-9 and TRBJ2-3; D uncertain. The germline V gene has CDR1 SEHNR and CDR2 FQNEAQ (reference sequence). The CDR3 consists of 13 residues. V was cut by 3 bases and J by 2 bases, with 6 bases left in between. CDR3 loop: CASSFQSTDTQYF. The CDR3 nucleotides are TGTGCCAGCAGCTTCCAGTCCACAGATACGCAGTATTTT.

The genes are TRBV11-2 and TRBJ2-1; 13 bases map to TRBD2. Trimming at V came to 3 bases and at J to 8 bases, leaving 7 bases not matched to a gene. CDR1 and CDR2 from the germline V gene are SGHAT and FQNNGV. This CDR3 contains 16 residues. The CDR3, as DNA: TGTGCCAGCAGCTTGGAGACTAGCGGGAGGACCTATGAGCAGTTCTTC. The encoded protein is CASSLETSGRTYEQFF.

This chain's CDR3 is CASGSGTESIYDYGYTF. For the CDR3, the DNA is TGTGCTAGTGGCTCCGGGACAGAATCTATTTACGACTATGGCTACACCTTC. The chain links TRBV12-5 to TRBJ1-2; 7 nucleotides line up with TRBD1. The CDR3 is 17 amino acids. Losses at the gene ends were 6 bases for V and 3 bases for J; bases not matched to a gene: 16. Looked up from germline, CDR1 is LGHNT and CDR2 is FRNRAP.

This chain connects TRBV7-8 to TRBJ1-2, with a tentative D call TRBD1 (6 bases). Germline lookup yields CDR1 SGHVS and CDR2 FQNEAQ. V lost 0 bases and J lost 8, with 10 bases in between. The CDR3 is 13 residues long. CDR3 nucleotide sequence: TGTGCCAGCAGCTTAGCTTTTACAGGGGGCTACACCTTC. Translating it yields CASSLAFTGGYTF.

This chain joins TRBV19 and TRBJ1-5; 7 bases are a match to TRBD1. Losses at the gene ends were 7 bases for V and 7 bases for J; bases not matched to a gene: 10. The CDR3 length is 14 residues. Germline CDR1 is LNHDA and CDR2 is SQIVND (reference sequence). CDR3 region: CASTTRTGGQPQHF. The CDR3 coding sequence is TGTGCCAGTACTACAAGGACAGGAGGGCAGCCCCAGCATTTT.

This clone appeared once. This sequence joins TRBV5-4 and TRBJ1-2, with D hard to call. The CDR3 covers 13 residues. The germline V and J ends were trimmed by 5 bases and 5 bases, with 13 bases remaining between them. Germline V gene sequence: CDR1 SGHNT, CDR2 YYREEE (reference sequence). The CDR3 sequence is CASRQAAQYGYTF. The CDR3 coding sequence is TGTGCCAGCAGGCAAGCAGCGCAGTATGGCTACACCTTC. The entire variable domain, with the rest obtained from reference TRBV5-4 and TRBJ1-2, is as follows: ETGVTQSPTHLIKTRGQQVTLRCSSQSGHNTVSWYQQALGQGPQFIFQYYREEENGRGNFPPRFSGLQFPNYSSELNVNALELDDSALYLCASRQAAQYGYTFGSGTRLTVV.